This T cell receptor (beta chain) was captured in a study of blood T cell repertoires in COVID-19. On the study more broadly: PBMCs, B-cell-depleted T cells, or T cells were the source of the cDNA or gDNA that made up the material.

The CDR3 totals 14 residues. V lost 2 bases and J 3 bases, leaving 9 bases between the germline ends. Germline loops: CDR1 KGHDR, CDR2 SFDVKD. In the authors' workflow: The authors estimated nucleated cell counts from reference gene primer amplification. The table came from immunoSEQ multiplex PCR; TCRdb's copy has only in-frame clones and leaves some out. The DNA was the basis for D and trimming; V, J and clone size are from that table. The sample consists of some 300,000 clones, around 89% of them appearing once. Participant age was about 18 to 100 years, and participants resided in roughly 25 US areas. This clone was counted only a few times.

This sequence originates from a woman aged 18-30 years with acute COVID-19. Sequencing was carried out using PBMCs or T cells enriched from blood (not recorded which). The chain is built from TRBV24-1 and TRBJ1-2; D gene unclear. The CDR3 DNA follows: TGTGCCACCAGTGATTCAGGCAGCTACTATGGCTACACCTTC. Its protein is CATSDSGSYYGYTF.